These 4 T cell receptor beta chains were all obtained from the same sample, sequenced in a study of blood T cell repertoires in COVID-19 (TCRdb year 2020). Library prep was done by the immunoSEQ multiplex PCR assay. Imported from immuneACCESS, the table was reduced by TCRdb to in-frame sequences with V and J called. These copies leave out some clones; in studies compared against another copy, an unresolved V gene accounts for under half, and the cause of the remainder is not known. The sample yields 220,000 or so clones; less than 90% were counted once. Approximately 20% of the sample is held by the ten biggest clonotypes. Specimen: peripheral blood. The origin of the receptors is a man between 25 and 39 years old with active or convalescent COVID-19.

Only a few counts were recorded for this clone. The rearrangement links TRBV4-2 to TRBJ1-1; 8 positions agree with TRBD1. The CDR3 totals 15 residues. Trimming at V came to 3 bases and at J to 4 bases, leaving 7 bases not matched to a gene. Germline V gene data show CDR1 as LGHNA and CDR2 as YNFKEQ. The CDR3: CASSQADRAGTEAFF. The CDR3 nucleotides are TGTGCCAGCAGCCAGGCGGACAGGGCAGGCACTGAAGCTTTCTTT.

This chain joins TRBV4-1 and TRBJ1-6; D remains unclear. Germline assignment: CDR1 MGHRA and CDR2 YSYEKL. With 0 bases removed from V and 0 bases from J, the gap between germline ends came to 6 bases. The CDR3 is made up of 16 amino acids. Here the CDR3 reads CASSQDEFSYNSPLHF. The CDR3 region has the DNA TGCGCCAGCAGCCAAGACGAGTTCTCCTATAATTCACCCCTCCACTTT.

V is TRBV27 and J is TRBJ1-2; 10 bases line up with TRBD1. J gave up 2 bases and V 5 bases, and 2 bases lay outside the gene matches. The CDR3 length is 14 residues. The germline CDR1 and CDR2 sequences are MNHEY and SMNVEV (reference sequence). The CDR3 reads CASSPGQGNYGYTF. CDR3 sequence (DNA): TGTGCCAGCAGTCCGGGACAGGGGAACTATGGCTACACCTTC.

V gene TRBV11-2 combines with J gene TRBJ2-1; D is ambiguous. The CDR3 spans 13 residues. Germline CDR1 and CDR2: SGHAT and FQNNGV. Trimming removed 5 bases at V and 5 bases at J, with 10 bases between. The CDR3 is CASSPRPNNEQFF. The CDR3 region has the DNA TGTGCCAGCAGCCCCAGGCCCAACAATGAGCAGTTCTTC.